Each of the 32 T cell receptor beta chains below was sequenced from the same sample in a study of control samples from healthy donors and cancer patients. Repertoires were generated with immunoSEQ multiplex PCR, while TCRdb's copy carries only in-frame clones and drops some. The table has 30,000 or so clones, 87% seen once. The sequenced sample was formalin-fixed, paraffin-embedded tissue. These receptor sequences come from a female donor with melanoma.

The chain has TRBV5-1 and TRBJ2-3, with D possibly matching TRBD2 (5 bases). V was cut by 1 base and J by 0 bases, with 15 bases left in between. Germline V gene sequence: CDR1 SGHRS, CDR2 YFSETQ. The CDR3 extends over 17 amino acids. The CDR3 region is CASSLPTSIRSTDTQYF. DNA of the CDR3: TGCGCCAGCAGCTTGCCCACTAGTATCCGTAGCACAGATACGCAGTATTTT.

This clone occurred once. The chain uses TRBV7-2 and TRBJ2-5; tentative D call: TRBD2 (7 bases). The germline V gene has CDR1 SGHTA and CDR2 FQGNSA. This CDR3 is built from 16 residues. The ends were cut back, 1 base at V and 7 bases at J, with 19 bases in the middle. CDR3 region: CASSLGGGGRGGTQYF. The CDR3 DNA is TGTGCCAGCAGCTTAGGTGGTGGGGGGCGCGGGGGGACCCAGTACTTC. Full variable domain (missing parts from reference TRBV7-2 and TRBJ2-5): GAGVSQSPSNKVTEKGKDVELRCDPISGHTALYWYRQSLGQGLEFLIYFQGNSAPDKSGLPSDRFSAERTGGSVSTLTIQRTQQEDSAVYLCASSLGGGGRGGTQYFGPGTRLLVL.

The chain joins TRBV18 to TRBJ2-3; 10 bases align to TRBD2. This CDR3 has 15 residues. Germline V gives CDR1 KGHSH, CDR2 LQKENI. The trim removed 4 bases at V and 11 bases at J, leaving 12 bases unmatched. The CDR3 DNA sequence: TGTGCCAGCTCACTCTTAACTCTAGCGGGAGAGGAGCAGTATTTT. It specifies CASSLLTLAGEEQYF.

The chain is built from TRBV7-2 and TRBJ2-5; maybe TRBD2 (6 bases). The V end was cut by 1 base, the J end by 5 bases, with 8 bases between. From germline, CDR1 is SGHTA and CDR2 FQGNSA. CDR3 size: 13 residues. The chain's CDR3 is CASSLGLVETQYF. CDR3 coding DNA: TGTGCCAGCAGCTTAGGACTAGTCGAGACCCAGTACTTC.

J is TRBJ2-1 and V is TRBV5-1, with D possibly being TRBD2 (5 bases). The CDR3 sequence is 13 residues long. Germline V gene sequence: CDR1 SGHRS, CDR2 YFSETQ. Trimming left V 0 bases short and J 10 bases short, with 11 bases between. The CDR3 DNA is TGCGCCAGCAGCTTGGTGGCTAGCAGCGAGCAGTTCTTC. Its translation is CASSLVASSEQFF.

The chain employs TRBV6-2 or TRBV6-3 and TRBJ2-3; no clear D gene. The CDR3 totals 12 residues. Germline-derived CDR1 and CDR2 are MNHEY and SVGEGT. With 6 bases removed from V and 5 bases from J, the gap between germline ends came to 9 bases. The CDR3: CASSTIGDTQYF. CDR3 nucleotides: TGTGCCAGCAGCACCATAGGAGATACGCAGTATTTT.

This clone has only one observation. The J gene is TRBJ2-7, the V gene TRBV6-5; TRBD2 agrees at 10 bases. This CDR3 comprises 14 residues. CDR1 is MNHEY, CDR2 SVGAGI, per germline. Germline trimming cut 10 bases from V and 1 base from J; bases unmatched to any gene: 7. CDR3 nucleotide sequence: TGTGCCATCCTCCCACTAGCGGGATCCTACGAGCAGTACTTC. Residues: CAILPLAGSYEQYF.

The chain carries TRBV3-1 (or the pseudogene TRBV3-2) and TRBJ2-3, with 11 positions matching TRBD2. Germline V gene lookup returns CDR1 LGHDT and CDR2 YNNKEL (reference sequence). The CDR3 is made up of 17 amino acids. V lost 0 bases to trimming and J lost 4 bases; unmatched junction nucleotides: 6. CDR3 in amino acids: CASSQDTSGRGADTQYF. The DNA for the CDR3 is TGTGCCAGCAGCCAAGACACTAGCGGGAGAGGAGCAGATACGCAGTATTTT.

The rearrangement uses TRBV4-2 and TRBJ1-3; D is perhaps TRBD1 (5 bases). With 0 bases removed from V and 5 bases from J, the gap between germline ends came to 20 bases. Germline CDR1 reads LGHNA; CDR2 reads YNFKEQ. The CDR3 is 18 residues long. CDR3: CASSQDGGGAARRNTIYF. For the CDR3, the DNA is TGTGCCAGCAGCCAAGATGGGGGAGGGGCGGCAAGGCGAAACACCATATATTTT.

The J gene is TRBJ2-2, the V gene TRBV6-5; 8 positions agree with TRBD2. Germline lookup yields CDR1 MNHEY and CDR2 SVGAGI. V was clipped by 5 bases and J by 7 bases; unmatched bases: 9. This CDR3 is built from 15 residues. The CDR3 region is CASSREVAGNGELFF. Written as DNA, the CDR3 is TGTGCCAGCAGTAGGGAGGTAGCGGGGAACGGGGAGCTGTTTTTT.

The chain recombines TRBV20-1 with TRBJ1-2, with no clear D. The germline V gene has CDR1 DFQATT and CDR2 SNEGSKA (reference sequence). With 3 bases removed from V and 0 bases from J, the gap between germline ends came to 8 bases. The CDR3 is made up of 13 amino acids. CDR3 bases: TGCAGTGCTAGTACAGAAGCTAACTATGGCTACACCTTC. Its translation: CSASTEANYGYTF.

The chain recombines TRBV12-3 or TRBV12-4 with TRBJ2-3, with D perhaps matching TRBD2 (5 bases). Between the trimmed V and J ends, which lost 8 bases and 5 bases, there was a span of 14 bases. This CDR3 comprises 13 residues. The CDR3 DNA reads as TGTGCCAGCTGGTCGGAGAGGGAAGATACGCAGTATTTT. Amino acid sequence: CASWSEREDTQYF.

With regard to this clone: At the DNA level, this CDR3 is encoded by other sequences in the same sample as well. This chain joins TRBV18 and TRBJ2-7, with a weak D call TRBD1 (5 bases). V was clipped by 5 bases and J by 4 bases, with 12 bases between them. This CDR3 has 13 amino acids. CDR1 KGHSH and CDR2 LQKENI come from the germline V gene. This CDR3 is CASSEDKSYEQYF. The CDR3, as DNA: TGTGCCAGCTCAGAGGACAAATCTTACGAGCAGTACTTC.

The V call is TRBV18, the J call TRBJ1-1; tentative D call: TRBD1 (5 bases). The CDR3 runs to 12 residues. Looked up from germline, CDR1 is KGHSH and CDR2 is LQKENI. Between the trimmed V and J ends, which lost 3 bases and 6 bases, there was a span of 8 bases. The DNA of the CDR3 is TGTGCCAGCTCACCCCAGGGACCTGAAGCTTTCTTT. It is translated as CASSPQGPEAFF.

The chain uses TRBV6-5 and TRBJ2-5; weak D call: TRBD2 (5 bases). Germline lookup yields CDR1 MNHEY and CDR2 SVGAGI. V gave up 2 bases and J gave up 5 bases, with 15 bases separating them. CDR3 length equals 15 residues. The CDR3 DNA is TGTGCCAGCAGTTACCGGAGTGACGGCGGGGAGACCCAGTACTTC. Protein sequence: CASSYRSDGGETQYF.

The chain uses TRBV12-3 or TRBV12-4 and TRBJ2-1; D unclear. CDR3 length: 13 amino acids. V lost 8 bases and J lost 1, with 9 bases in between. CDR3 coding DNA: TGTGCCAGCGTCAAGCGTTCCTACAATGAGCAGTTCTTC. This encodes CASVKRSYNEQFF.

V usage is TRBV18 and J usage is TRBJ2-7; the D gene could be TRBD1 or TRBD2 (6 bases each). The V gene lost 3 bases and the J gene lost 2 bases, with 14 bases spanning the gap. The CDR3 is made up of 15 amino acids. Germline CDR1 reads KGHSH; CDR2 reads LQKENI. The CDR3 protein is CASSPRGQGTYEQYF. The CDR3 coding sequence is TGTGCCAGCTCACCTCGGGGGCAGGGGACCTACGAGCAGTACTTC.

The chain carries TRBV7-2 and TRBJ2-7, with TRBD2 identical over 8 bases. The ends lost 1 base at V and 2 bases at J; junction bases unmatched: 4. Per the germline V gene, CDR1 is SGHTA and CDR2 is FQGNSA. CDR3 size: 15 residues. CDR3 nucleotide sequence: TGTGCCAGCAGCTTAGTTCGGGAGGGTCCCTACGAGCAGTACTTC. It yields the protein CASSLVREGPYEQYF.

This clone is deemed large. The genes are TRBV6-5 and TRBJ2-7, with D uncertain. Deletions cut 4 bases from V and 6 bases from J, with 10 bases between. In germline, CDR1 is MNHEY, CDR2 SVGAGI. CDR3 length: 12 amino acids. The CDR3, as DNA: TGTGCCAGCAGTTCCTTCGAGAGCGAGCAGTACTTC. It is translated as CASSSFESEQYF.

The V and J genes are TRBV27 and TRBJ2-5; D gene unclear. This CDR3 contains 13 residues. V lost 8 bases and J 5 bases, leaving 15 bases between the germline ends. CDR1 is MNHEY, CDR2 SMNVEV, per germline (reference sequence). CDR3: CASSPKYGETQYF. The CDR3 nucleotides are TGTGCCAGCTCCCCAAAGTACGGGGAGACCCAGTACTTC.

This clone came up once. The V call is TRBV11-2, the J call TRBJ1-1; D unclear. Per the germline V gene, CDR1 is SGHAT and CDR2 is FQNNGV. This CDR3 has 15 amino acids. Trimming took 3 bases from V and 6 from J, leaving 17 bases between them. CDR3 amino acids: CASSFSPRLNPEAFF. In DNA form, the CDR3 reads TGTGCCAGCAGCTTTTCCCCGCGTCTTAACCCTGAAGCTTTCTTT.

This chain connects TRBV4-1 to TRBJ2-7; TRBD1 aligns across 9 bases. Germline V gene lookup returns CDR1 MGHRA and CDR2 YSYEKL. The trim removed 4 bases at V and 6 bases at J, leaving 10 bases unmatched. The CDR3 consists of 15 residues. CDR3 DNA: TGCGCCAGCAGCCTCGCAGGACAGGGGCCCGCCGAGCAGTACTTC. Its translation: CASSLAGQGPAEQYF.

Only a few counts were recorded for this clone. The chain joins TRBV11-1 to TRBJ2-7; the D is unclear. Germline V lookup: CDR1 SGHAT, CDR2 FQDESV (reference sequence). CDR3 size: 13 residues. V shed 3 bases and J shed 4 bases, with 10 bases lying between them. In DNA, the CDR3 is TGTGCCAGCAGCTTTTCGCCGCTATACGAGCAGTACTTC. Translated, it gives CASSFSPLYEQYF.

The genes are TRBV7-2 and TRBJ1-2; 7 nucleotides align to TRBD1. The CDR3 totals 14 residues. With V trimmed by 3 bases and J by 7 bases, 8 bases remained unmatched. Looked up from germline, CDR1 is SGHTA and CDR2 is FQGNSA. The CDR3: CASSLGQRARGYTF. In nucleotides, the CDR3 is TGTGCCAGCAGCTTGGGACAGAGGGCGCGTGGCTACACCTTC.

CDR3 in amino acids: CASSQGQGKGNQPQHF. CDR3 sequence (DNA): TGTGCCAGCAGCCAGGGACAGGGGAAGGGCAATCAGCCCCAGCATTTT. J is TRBJ1-5 and V is TRBV21-1; the table's D call of TRBD1 was not tested on the DNA. TRBV21-1 is tagged as a pseudogene. CDR3 length: 16 amino acids.

This chain joins TRBV19 and TRBJ2-1; D is uncertain. Trimming removed 7 bases at V and 1 base at J, with 14 bases between. Germline values: CDR1 LNHDA, CDR2 SQIVND (reference sequence). CDR3 length equals 15 residues. CDR3 protein: CASNLGPSSYNEQFF. Written as DNA, the CDR3 is TGTGCCAGTAATCTAGGGCCTTCTTCCTACAATGAGCAGTTCTTC. Full variable domain (remainder filled in from reference TRBV19 and TRBJ2-1): DGGITQSPKYLFRKEGQNVTLSCEQNLNHDAMYWYRQDPGQGLRLIYYSQIVNDFQKGDIAEGYSVSREKKESFPLTVTSAQKNPTAFYLCASNLGPSSYNEQFFGPGTRLTVL.

A note on this clone: One end of the junction is discordant with germline, which a read error may explain. The chain has TRBV27 and TRBJ1-2; 9 bases map to TRBD1. This CDR3 has 13 amino acids. The germline V gene has CDR1 MNHEY and CDR2 SMNVEV (reference sequence). The CDR3 nucleotides are TGTGCCAACAGTGACAGGGGGGACTTTGGCTACACCTTC. It encodes CANSDRGDFGYTF.

The chain links TRBV19 to TRBJ1-3; no definite D call. The CDR3 has 14 residues. In germline, CDR1 is LNHDA, CDR2 SQIVND (reference sequence). V was cut by 7 bases and J by 0 bases, with 10 bases left in between. The CDR3 is CASKEASSGNTIYF. The CDR3 region has the DNA TGTGCCAGTAAAGAAGCGAGCTCTGGAAACACCATATATTTT.

This sequence joins TRBV2 and TRBJ1-2; 7 bases line up with TRBD1. Germline CDR1 SNHLY, CDR2 FYNNEI. The CDR3 length is 16 residues. Unmatched junction bases numbered 14, after V lost 6 bases and J lost 4 bases. CDR3 nucleotide sequence: TGTGCCAGCAGCTCCCTCTCCGGGACAGACTCCTATGGCTACACCTTC. Protein product: CASSSLSGTDSYGYTF.

This chain links TRBV29-1 with TRBJ2-1, with 7 bases identical to TRBD2. The V segment lost 4 bases and the J segment 0 bases; nucleotides outside the gene matches: 6. CDR1 is SQVTM, CDR2 ANQGSEA, per germline. The CDR3 totals 15 residues. This chain's CDR3 is CSVGSRGYSYNEQFF. CDR3 bases: TGCAGCGTTGGCTCGCGGGGGTACTCCTACAATGAGCAGTTCTTC.

V and J are TRBV7-2 and TRBJ2-7; the D is unclear. Germline V gene lookup returns CDR1 SGHTA and CDR2 FQGNSA. V was trimmed by 3 bases and J by 3 bases, leaving 12 bases between them. The CDR3 runs to 14 residues. The CDR3: CASSFAVGNYEQYF. The CDR3 DNA reads TGTGCCAGCAGCTTCGCTGTAGGGAACTACGAGCAGTACTTC.

This clone was observed a handful of times. The chain carries TRBV29-1 and TRBJ1-1, with TRBD1 identical over 11 bases. This CDR3 is built from 14 residues. Trimming removed 6 bases from V and 5 bases from J; junction bases left unmatched: 8. Germline lookup yields CDR1 SQVTM and CDR2 ANQGSEA. The CDR3 sequence is CSVASGTGGTEAFF. The CDR3 DNA is TGCAGCGTGGCTTCCGGGACAGGGGGAACTGAAGCTTTCTTT.